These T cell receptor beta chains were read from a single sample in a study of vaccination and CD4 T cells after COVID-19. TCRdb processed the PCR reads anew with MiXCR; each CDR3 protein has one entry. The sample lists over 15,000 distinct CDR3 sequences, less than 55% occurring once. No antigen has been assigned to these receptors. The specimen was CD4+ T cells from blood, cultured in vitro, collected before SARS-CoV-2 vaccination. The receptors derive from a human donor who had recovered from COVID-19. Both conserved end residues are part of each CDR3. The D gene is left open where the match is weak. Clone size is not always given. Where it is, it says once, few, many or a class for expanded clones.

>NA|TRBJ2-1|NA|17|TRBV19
CASSSPRGGAGYNEQFF
TGTGCCAGTAGTAGCCCTAGGGGGGGAGCGGGTTACAATGAGCAGTTCTTC
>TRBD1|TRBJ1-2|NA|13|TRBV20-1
CSGSGQGTTGYTF
TGCAGTGGAAGCGGACAGGGAACTACTGGCTACACCTTC
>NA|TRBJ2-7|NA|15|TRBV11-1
CASSLDIKGSYEQYF
TGTGCCAGCAGCTTAGACATTAAGGGTTCCTACGAGCAGTACTTC
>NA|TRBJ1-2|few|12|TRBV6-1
CASSRTADGYTF
TGTGCCAGCAGCAGGACAGCAGATGGCTACACCTTC
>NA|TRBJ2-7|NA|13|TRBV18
CASSPIGRYEQYF
TGTGCCAGCTCACCCATTGGGAGATACGAGCAGTACTTC
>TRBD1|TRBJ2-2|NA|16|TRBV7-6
CASRGDRGAITGELFF
TGTGCCAGCCGCGGGGACAGGGGGGCTATCACCGGGGAGCTGTTTTTT
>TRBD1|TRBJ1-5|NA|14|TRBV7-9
CASSPGTDDQPQHF
TGTGCCAGCAGCCCCGGGACAGACGATCAGCCCCAGCATTTT
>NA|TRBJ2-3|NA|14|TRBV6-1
CAITTARSTDTQYF
TGTGCCATCACTACCGCGAGGAGCACAGATACGCAGTATTTT
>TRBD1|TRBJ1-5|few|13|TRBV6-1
CASSGTDNQPQHF
TGTGCCAGCAGCGGGACAGACAATCAGCCCCAGCATTTT
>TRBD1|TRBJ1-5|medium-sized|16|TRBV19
CASSIRDRGGNQPQHF
TGTGCCAGTAGTATCCGGGACAGGGGGGGCAATCAGCCCCAGCATTTT
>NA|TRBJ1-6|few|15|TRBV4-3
CASSQLLRVKSPLHF
TGCGCCAGCAGCCAACTTTTGAGGGTAAAGTCACCCCTCCACTTT
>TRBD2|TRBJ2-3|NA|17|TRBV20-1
CSARKRRLAGNTDTQYF
TGCAGTGCTAGAAAGCGACGACTAGCGGGAAACACAGATACGCAGTATTTT
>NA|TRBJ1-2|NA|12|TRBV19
CASISQDYGYTF
TGTGCCAGTATTTCGCAGGACTATGGCTACACCTTC
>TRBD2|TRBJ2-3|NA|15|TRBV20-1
CSASSGRVDTDTQYF
TGCAGTGCAAGTAGCGGGAGAGTTGACACAGATACGCAGTATTTT
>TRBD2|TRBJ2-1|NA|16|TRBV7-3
CASSLGGGPGYNEQFF
TGTGCCAGCAGCTTAGGGGGGGGTCCCGGCTACAATGAGCAGTTCTTC
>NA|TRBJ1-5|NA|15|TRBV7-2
CASSLGQASNQPQHF
TGTGCCAGCAGCTTAGGTCAGGCTAGCAATCAGCCCCAGCATTTT
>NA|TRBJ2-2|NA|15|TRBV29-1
CSVLTSFGLTGELFF
TGCAGCGTCCTGACATCTTTCGGTTTAACCGGGGAGCTGTTTTTT
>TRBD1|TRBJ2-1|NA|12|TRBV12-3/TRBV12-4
CASSRTGTGQFF
TGTGCCAGCAGTAGGACCGGGACAGGGCAGTTCTTC
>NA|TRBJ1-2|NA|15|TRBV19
CASSRPGAANYGYTF
TGTGCCAGTAGCCGCCCGGGGGCAGCTAACTATGGCTACACCTTC
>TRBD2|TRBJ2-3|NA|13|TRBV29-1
CSVFGGRTDTQYF
TGCAGCGTCTTTGGCGGGAGAACAGATACGCAGTATTTT
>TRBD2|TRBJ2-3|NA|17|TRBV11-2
CASSPTRLASLTDTQYF
TGTGCCAGCAGCCCGACTAGACTAGCGTCTCTCACAGATACGCAGTATTTT
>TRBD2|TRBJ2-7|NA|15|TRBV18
CASSPPRSGRGEQYF
TGTGCCAGCTCACCACCCCGGAGCGGGAGAGGCGAGCAGTACTTC
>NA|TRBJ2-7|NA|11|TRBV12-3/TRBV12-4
CASRTAYEQYF
TGTGCCAGCAGGACCGCCTACGAGCAGTACTTC
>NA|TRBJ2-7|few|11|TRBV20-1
CSARDPPEQYF
TGCAGTGCTAGAGATCCACCCGAGCAGTACTTC
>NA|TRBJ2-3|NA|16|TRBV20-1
CSARDPFQGFPDTQYF
TGCAGTGCTAGAGATCCCTTCCAGGGGTTCCCCGATACGCAGTATTTT
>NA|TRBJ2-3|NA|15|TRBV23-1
CASSGRDLDTDTQYF
TGCGCCAGCAGTGGCCGGGACCTAGACACAGATACGCAGTATTTT
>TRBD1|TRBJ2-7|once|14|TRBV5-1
CASSSRDSHPSKYF
TGCGCCAGCAGCTCCCGGGACAGCCATCCGAGCAAGTACTTC
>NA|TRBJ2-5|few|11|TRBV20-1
CSARPQETQYF
TGCAGTGCTAGGCCCCAAGAGACCCAGTACTTC